A selection of T cell receptor beta chains follows, all from one sample in a study of cytomegalovirus exposure and HLA in healthy donors. Using immunoSEQ multiplex PCR, the repertoire was profiled, and TCRdb retains in-frame clones only, with some absent. The table includes some 87,000 clones, about three quarters detected once. The specimen was PBMCs. Receptors originate from a woman aged 50 to 65 in good health and CMV-seropositive. Both conserved end residues are part of each CDR3. D genes are given only for firm matches. A clone size is listed for some rows: how often the clone was seen (once, few, many), or a class if it is expanded.

clone size: .; D gene: .; J gene: TRBJ2-6; V gene: TRBV27; CDR3 DNA: TGTGCCAGCAGTTCACGGTTGAGCTCTGGGGCCAACGTCCTGACTTTC; CDR3 protein: CASSSRLSSGANVLTF
clone size: .; D gene: .; J gene: TRBJ2-7; V gene: TRBV5-1; CDR3 DNA: TGCGCCAGCAGCTTGATTCAGGCCTCCTACGAGCAGTACTTC; CDR3 protein: CASSLIQASYEQYF
clone size: .; D gene: TRBD2; J gene: TRBJ2-1; V gene: TRBV19; CDR3 DNA: TGTGCCAGTAGTCAGCTAGCGGAGGATGGCAATGAGCAGTTCTTC; CDR3 protein: CASSQLAEDGNEQFF
clone size: .; D gene: .; J gene: TRBJ1-3; V gene: TRBV10-3; CDR3 DNA: TGTGCCATCAGTGAAAGGGGTCAGGCGGGAAACACCATATATTTT; CDR3 protein: CAISERGQAGNTIYF
clone size: .; D gene: TRBD2; J gene: TRBJ2-1; V gene: TRBV6-5; CDR3 DNA: TGTGCCAGTAGGACTAGCGGGTATGATGAGCAGTTCTTC; CDR3 protein: CASRTSGYDEQFF
clone size: .; D gene: .; J gene: TRBJ1-1; V gene: TRBV18; CDR3 DNA: TGTGCCACCACCGGGGTTCGGGGCACTGAAGCTTTCTTT; CDR3 protein: CATTGVRGTEAFF
clone size: .; D gene: .; J gene: TRBJ2-5; V gene: TRBV21-1; CDR3 DNA: TGTGCCAGCCCACCGCTTTACGGGACAGGGACGTTGGGGGGACTGACCCAGTACTTC; CDR3 protein: CASPPLYGTGTLGGLTQYF
clone size: .; D gene: .; J gene: TRBJ2-1; V gene: TRBV18; CDR3 DNA: TGTGCCAGCTCACCAGGGAGGAATGAGCAGTTCTTC; CDR3 protein: CASSPGRNEQFF
clone size: .; D gene: .; J gene: TRBJ2-7; V gene: TRBV18; CDR3 DNA: TGTGCCAGCTCACCACCCGCCGGGGGAGCCCTGCACGAGCAGTACTTC; CDR3 protein: CASSPPAGGALHEQYF
clone size: .; D gene: TRBD1; J gene: TRBJ1-2; V gene: TRBV7-3; CDR3 DNA: TGTGCCAGCAGCCAACAGGGGAACTATGGCTACACCTTC; CDR3 protein: CASSQQGNYGYTF
clone size: .; D gene: .; J gene: TRBJ2-7; V gene: TRBV10-3; CDR3 DNA: TGTGCCATCAGTGAGCCCAACAATACGACAGGTCGCTACGAGCAGTACTTC; CDR3 protein: CAISEPNNTTGRYEQYF
clone size: .; D gene: .; J gene: TRBJ2-4; V gene: TRBV2; CDR3 DNA: TGTGCCAGCAGTGAAGTGCGGGAAGGGAACATTCAGTACTTC; CDR3 protein: CASSEVREGNIQYF
clone size: .; D gene: .; J gene: TRBJ2-3; V gene: TRBV7-8; CDR3 DNA: TGTGCCAGCCTCCCGGGTGGTCCGACAGATACGCAGTATTTT; CDR3 protein: CASLPGGPTDTQYF
clone size: .; D gene: TRBD1; J gene: TRBJ2-7; V gene: TRBV6-5; CDR3 DNA: TGTGCCAGCAGCGGCGACAGGGGATCCTACGAGCAGTACTTC; CDR3 protein: CASSGDRGSYEQYF
clone size: few; D gene: TRBD2; J gene: TRBJ2-7; V gene: TRBV7-9; CDR3 DNA: TGTTCCAGCAGCCCTAGTAGCGGGCATGCCTACGAGCAGTACTTC; CDR3 protein: CSSSPSSGHAYEQYF
clone size: medium-sized; D gene: .; J gene: TRBJ1-1; V gene: TRBV6-5; CDR3 DNA: TGTGCCAGCAGGATCACACGGAACACTGAAGCTTTCTTT; CDR3 protein: CASRITRNTEAFF
clone size: .; D gene: .; J gene: TRBJ1-1; V gene: TRBV6-6; CDR3 DNA: TGTGCCAGCAGTTACGAGACCCCTAGAGACACTGAAGCTTTCTTT; CDR3 protein: CASSYETPRDTEAFF
clone size: .; D gene: .; J gene: TRBJ1-4; V gene: TRBV7-9; CDR3 DNA: TGTGCCAGCAGCCAGGCCGGGGACAAGAAAAAACTGTTTTTT; CDR3 protein: CASSQAGDKKKLFF
clone size: .; D gene: TRBD2; J gene: TRBJ2-5; V gene: TRBV30; CDR3 DNA: TGTGCCTGGAGTAAGGCGATAGGCGGGAGAGAGACCCAGTACTTC; CDR3 protein: CAWSKAIGGRETQYF
clone size: .; D gene: TRBD1; J gene: TRBJ2-1; V gene: TRBV19; CDR3 DNA: TGTGCCAGTAGTATAAGGACAGGGGGCTACAATGAGCAGTTCTTC; CDR3 protein: CASSIRTGGYNEQFF
clone size: .; D gene: .; J gene: TRBJ2-6; V gene: TRBV5-6; CDR3 DNA: TGTGCCAGCAGCTTGTTTGCCAGGGGAGATGGGGCCAACGTCCTGACTTTC; CDR3 protein: CASSLFARGDGANVLTF
clone size: .; D gene: TRBD2; J gene: TRBJ2-1; V gene: TRBV9; CDR3 DNA: TGTGCCAGCAGCGTCCTACCGGGACTAGCGGGAGGGGGGGTGGACTACAATGAGCAGTTCTTC; CDR3 protein: CASSVLPGLAGGGVDYNEQFF
clone size: .; D gene: .; J gene: TRBJ2-7; V gene: TRBV21-1; CDR3 DNA: TGTGCCAGCAGCAAAGGGAAGGAGACCTACGAGCAGTACTTC; CDR3 protein: CASSKGKETYEQYF
clone size: .; D gene: .; J gene: TRBJ1-1; V gene: TRBV2; CDR3 DNA: TGTGCCAGCAGTGAAGTGAGGGTTTTGAACACTGAAGCTTTCTTT; CDR3 protein: CASSEVRVLNTEAFF
clone size: .; D gene: .; J gene: TRBJ1-3; V gene: TRBV2; CDR3 DNA: TGTGCCAGCAGCCGGGAACTGGTTGGTCGGGGAAACACCATATATTTT; CDR3 protein: CASSRELVGRGNTIYF
clone size: .; D gene: TRBD1; J gene: TRBJ1-2; V gene: TRBV28; CDR3 DNA: TGTGCCAGCAGTTTACTCCGACAGGGTGGGGGATTTGGCTACACCTTC; CDR3 protein: CASSLLRQGGGFGYTF
clone size: .; D gene: .; J gene: TRBJ2-7; V gene: TRBV15; CDR3 DNA: TGTGCCACCAGTCACTCCTACGAGCAGTACTTC; CDR3 protein: CATSHSYEQYF
clone size: few; D gene: .; J gene: TRBJ2-1; V gene: TRBV5-1; CDR3 DNA: TGCGCCAGCAGCTTCCTTGCCGCGGGGAATGGTTACAATGAGCAGTTCTTC; CDR3 protein: CASSFLAAGNGYNEQFF
clone size: .; D gene: .; J gene: TRBJ2-2; V gene: TRBV7-9; CDR3 DNA: TGTTCCAGCAGCTCTTACCGGAGGGACACCGGGGAGCTGTTTTTT; CDR3 protein: CSSSSYRRDTGELFF
clone size: .; D gene: .; J gene: TRBJ2-7; V gene: TRBV28; CDR3 DNA: TGTGCCAGCAGTTCCCGACTGATCTCCTACGAGCAGTACTTC; CDR3 protein: CASSSRLISYEQYF
clone size: once; D gene: TRBD1; J gene: TRBJ2-7; V gene: TRBV28; CDR3 DNA: TGTGCCAGCAGTTGGATTCGGGGACAGGGAAGGGACGAGCAGTACTTC; CDR3 protein: CASSWIRGQGRDEQYF
clone size: .; D gene: TRBD1; J gene: TRBJ1-5; V gene: TRBV5-4; CDR3 DNA: TGTGCCAGCAGCATTACCGGGACAGGGAACAATCAGCCCCAGCATTTT; CDR3 protein: CASSITGTGNNQPQHF
clone size: few; D gene: TRBD1; J gene: TRBJ1-4; V gene: TRBV2; CDR3 DNA: TGTGCCACTACGAGGGGGCCAGAAAAACTGTTTTTT; CDR3 protein: CATTRGPEKLFF
clone size: .; D gene: TRBD1; J gene: TRBJ2-3; V gene: TRBV14; CDR3 DNA: TGTGCCAGCAGCCAAGAGGTGACAGGGAGAGATACGCAGTATTTT; CDR3 protein: CASSQEVTGRDTQYF
clone size: .; D gene: TRBD1; J gene: TRBJ1-4; V gene: TRBV5-4; CDR3 DNA: TGTGCCAGCAGCCACCCGGACAGGGCTGAAAAACTGTTTTTT; CDR3 protein: CASSHPDRAEKLFF
clone size: few; D gene: .; J gene: TRBJ2-2; V gene: TRBV14; CDR3 DNA: TGTGCCAGCAGCCAAGTACAGTCGAACACCGGGGAGCTGTTTTTT; CDR3 protein: CASSQVQSNTGELFF
clone size: .; D gene: .; J gene: TRBJ2-1; V gene: TRBV11-2; CDR3 DNA: TGTGCCAGCAGCTTACCCCAAACTCCAATTAGCGGAGCCTACAATGAGCAGTTCTTC; CDR3 protein: CASSLPQTPISGAYNEQFF
clone size: .; D gene: .; J gene: TRBJ1-3; V gene: TRBV11-1; CDR3 DNA: TGTGCCAGCAGCTTAGGCCACGGGAGCCGCCTCGCCTCTGGAAACACCATATATTTT; CDR3 protein: CASSLGHGSRLASGNTIYF
clone size: .; D gene: .; J gene: TRBJ2-7; V gene: TRBV7-9; CDR3 DNA: TGTGCCAGCAGCTTATCCGGCTACGAGCAGTACTTC; CDR3 protein: CASSLSGYEQYF
clone size: .; D gene: TRBD2; J gene: TRBJ2-1; V gene: TRBV5-5; CDR3 DNA: TGTGCCAGCGAAGCGGGAGGGGGCAATGAGCAGTTCTTC; CDR3 protein: CASEAGGGNEQFF
clone size: .; D gene: .; J gene: TRBJ1-2; V gene: TRBV4-1; CDR3 DNA: TGCGCCAGCACCCAAACGGGGAGAGCTAACTATGGCTACACCTTC; CDR3 protein: CASTQTGRANYGYTF
clone size: .; D gene: TRBD2; J gene: TRBJ2-3; V gene: TRBV5-4; CDR3 DNA: TGTGCCAGCAGCTCGGACCTACTAGCGACTAGCACAGATACGCAGTATTTT; CDR3 protein: CASSSDLLATSTDTQYF
clone size: .; D gene: .; J gene: TRBJ2-3; V gene: TRBV29-1; CDR3 DNA: TGCAGCGTTGACCGTCTACAGACAGATACGCAGTATTTT; CDR3 protein: CSVDRLQTDTQYF
clone size: .; D gene: TRBD1; J gene: TRBJ2-7; V gene: TRBV7-9; CDR3 DNA: TGTGCCAGCAGCTCCGGACAGGGGATTGTTTCCGAGCAGTACTTC; CDR3 protein: CASSSGQGIVSEQYF
clone size: .; D gene: .; J gene: TRBJ1-5; V gene: TRBV28; CDR3 DNA: TGTGCCAGCAGTTTATTTAGGACTGTCAATAGTCAGCCCCAGCATTTT; CDR3 protein: CASSLFRTVNSQPQHF
clone size: .; D gene: TRBD2; J gene: TRBJ2-1; V gene: TRBV28; CDR3 DNA: TGTGCCAGCAGCCCGACTAGCAGACGAGCCTACAATGAGCAGTTCTTC; CDR3 protein: CASSPTSRRAYNEQFF
clone size: .; D gene: .; J gene: TRBJ1-2; V gene: TRBV4-3; CDR3 DNA: TGCGCCAGCAGCCAAGGCGTAACACTAGGTGGCTACACCTTC; CDR3 protein: CASSQGVTLGGYTF
clone size: few; D gene: TRBD1; J gene: TRBJ2-5; V gene: TRBV10-2; CDR3 DNA: TGCGCCAGCAGACGGGACAGGGGAGGGGAGACCCAGTACTTC; CDR3 protein: CASRRDRGGETQYF
clone size: .; D gene: TRBD2; J gene: TRBJ2-5; V gene: TRBV7-2; CDR3 DNA: TGTGCCAGCAGCTTAGCGGCGGGAGGGGAACAAGAGACCCAGTACTTC; CDR3 protein: CASSLAAGGEQETQYF
clone size: .; D gene: TRBD2; J gene: TRBJ2-1; V gene: TRBV7-2; CDR3 DNA: TGTGCCAGCAGGCAAGCGGGAGACTACAATGAGCAGTTCTTC; CDR3 protein: CASRQAGDYNEQFF
clone size: once; D gene: .; J gene: TRBJ1-2; V gene: TRBV6-5; CDR3 DNA: TGTGCCAGCAGTAACCCGACCGGGGGCTACACCTTC; CDR3 protein: CASSNPTGGYTF
clone size: .; D gene: .; J gene: TRBJ2-1; V gene: TRBV9; CDR3 DNA: TGTGCCAGCAGCCCCGGAGGAGGGATTTCCTCCTACAATGAGCAGTTCTTC; CDR3 protein: CASSPGGGISSYNEQFF
clone size: once; D gene: .; J gene: TRBJ2-7; V gene: TRBV5-4; CDR3 DNA: TGTGCCAGCAGCTCGTACTTCTCCTACGAGCAGTACTTC; CDR3 protein: CASSSYFSYEQYF
clone size: .; D gene: .; J gene: TRBJ2-1; V gene: TRBV5-1; CDR3 DNA: TGCGCCAGCAGCTTGCCCCTAGCTCACAATGAGCAGTTCTTC; CDR3 protein: CASSLPLAHNEQFF
clone size: .; D gene: TRBD2; J gene: TRBJ2-1; V gene: TRBV5-6; CDR3 DNA: TGTGCCAGCAGCACATCCGGGACTAGGGGAGACAATGAGCAGTTCTTC; CDR3 protein: CASSTSGTRGDNEQFF
clone size: .; D gene: .; J gene: TRBJ1-5; V gene: TRBV5-6; CDR3 DNA: TGTGCCAGCAGCTTGGGAGCAAATCAGCCCCAGCATTTT; CDR3 protein: CASSLGANQPQHF
clone size: .; D gene: .; J gene: TRBJ2-7; V gene: TRBV21-1; CDR3 DNA: TGTGCCAGCAGCAAAGCCCCACAAGACCGGGAGCCCTACGAGCAGTACTTC; CDR3 protein: CASSKAPQDREPYEQYF
clone size: once; D gene: .; J gene: TRBJ1-5; V gene: TRBV21-1; CDR3 DNA: TGTGCCAGCAGCAGTTTGAGGGAGGATCAGCCCCAGCATTTT; CDR3 protein: CASSSLREDQPQHF